Given below is one T cell receptor (beta chain) in context. The antigen it binds to is not known. No qualities accompany the bases; no much larger clone lies one base away. This sample was included in a study of T-cell reconstitution after alpha-beta-depleted transplantation in children listed by TCRdb under 2016. Study-level background: The study quantitatively tracked T-cell immune reconstitution after TCRalphabeta/CD19-depleted allogeneic hematopoietic cell transplantation in children using TCR repertoire profiling.

Libraries came from PCR. This sample was sequenced with an Illumina HiSeq 2500. To normalize quantification of the TCRbeta repertoire, the TCR libraries were built with molecular barcoding that relied on unique molecular identifiers. TCRdb redid the processing of the public reads, applying fastp at Q25 and MiXCR, and retained in-frame beta chains. Entries are consolidated by CDR3 protein sequence, retaining the most common genes and DNA. The sample profile shows about 460,000 distinct CDR3 sequences; 10% of them were found once. In total, the top ten clones hold about 2% of the sample. The intended sense of this specimen's treatment or condition label: allogeneic hematopoietic cell transplantation with graft depleted of TCRalphabeta T cells and CD19 B cells. TCRalphabeta/CD19-depleted allogeneic hematopoietic cell grafts were given to the transplant recipients, all of whom were children. Study-level results and caveats: The high TCRbeta diversity at day 60 in some patients was ascribed to recipient T cells and intrathymic progenitors that had survived conditioning. Over subsequent months, a decline in hyperexpanded clone frequencies was noted, and after one year, T-cell counts and TCRbeta diversity were mostly ascribed to newly produced T cells. Apparently early alphabetaT-cell count recovery about two months after transplant reportedly relied on only several hundred rapidly expanded clones derived from non-depleted graft cells.

Sequences were derived from PBMCs, sampled before TCRalphabeta/CD19-depleted stem cell transplant. The source is a child aged 2 to 10 with inherited bone marrow failure, due to receive a stem cell transplant.

The CDR3 protein: CASSLELAVGPGYTF. The bases read TGTGCCAGCAGCTTAGAATTAGCTGTGGGACCTGGCTACACCTTC. The receptor chain draws on TRBV13 and TRBJ1-2; the D segment could be TRBD1, given 5 matching bases. From a lookup of the germline V gene (reference sequence), CDR1 and CDR2 are PRHDT and FYEKMQ. From cysteine to phenylalanine, the CDR3 is 15 amino acids long. Just the 45-base CDR3 DNA is kept, in frame starting at base 1. V drops 1 base and J drops 7 bases, leaving 16 bases in between.